This TCR beta chain was found in a study of CD8 T cells in Susac syndrome. Study conclusions and caveats: The relatively small number of individuals in the TCR sequencing and HLA analysis was acknowledged by the study.

This CDR3 has 17 residues. Concerning this clonotype: Its matching antigen is unknown.

Random hexamers primed reverse transcription of about 0.5 to 1 ug RNA. immunoSEQ multiplex PCR amplified TCR beta CDR3 across 54 Vbeta, 13 Jbeta. TCRdb fed the immunoSEQ multiplex PCR reads into MiXCR, producing one record per CDR3 protein. The sample includes approximately 120,000 distinct CDR3 sequences, 96% of them seen just once. The sequenced target, TCR beta, came from blood CD8+ and CD4+ T cells. Negative isolation was used for CD8+ and CD4+ T cells, and FACS enrichment was applied to TEMRA cells. The sequence derives from a human donor in good health. This chain joins TRBV21-1 and TRBJ2-4; TRBD2, the table's D call, was not compared with the DNA. TRBV21-1 is termed a pseudogene. Source material: CD4+ T cells from PBMCs. The CDR3 DNA reads TGTGCCAGCAGCAAAGACGCAGCCTCCAGGGCCAAAAACATTCAGTACTTC. Its translation is CASSKDAASRAKNIQYF.